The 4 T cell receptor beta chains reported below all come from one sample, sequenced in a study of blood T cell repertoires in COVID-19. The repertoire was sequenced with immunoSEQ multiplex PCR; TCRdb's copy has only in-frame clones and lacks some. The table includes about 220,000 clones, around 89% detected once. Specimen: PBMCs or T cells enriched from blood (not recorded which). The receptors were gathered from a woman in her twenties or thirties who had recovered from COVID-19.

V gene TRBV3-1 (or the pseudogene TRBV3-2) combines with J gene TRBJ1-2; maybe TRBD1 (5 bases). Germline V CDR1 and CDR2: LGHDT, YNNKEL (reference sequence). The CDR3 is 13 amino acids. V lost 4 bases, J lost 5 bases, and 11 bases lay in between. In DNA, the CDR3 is TGTGCCAGCAGCCCGGTGGGGCCTTATGGCTACACCTTC. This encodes CASSPVGPYGYTF.

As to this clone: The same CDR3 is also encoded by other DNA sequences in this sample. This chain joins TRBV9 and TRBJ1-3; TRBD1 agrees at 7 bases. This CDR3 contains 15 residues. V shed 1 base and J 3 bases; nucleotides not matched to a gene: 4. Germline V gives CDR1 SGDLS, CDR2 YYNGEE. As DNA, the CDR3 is TGTGCCAGCAGCGTACGACAGGGTAGTGGAAACACCATATATTTT. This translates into CASSVRQGSGNTIYF.

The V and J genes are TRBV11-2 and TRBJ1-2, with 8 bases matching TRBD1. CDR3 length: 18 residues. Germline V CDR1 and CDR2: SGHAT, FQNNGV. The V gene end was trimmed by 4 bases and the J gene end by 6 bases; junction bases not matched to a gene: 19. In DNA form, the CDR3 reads TGTGCCAGCAGCTACCTCCGAGGGTCTCGGACAGGGAGGAATGGCTACACCTTC. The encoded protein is CASSYLRGSRTGRNGYTF.

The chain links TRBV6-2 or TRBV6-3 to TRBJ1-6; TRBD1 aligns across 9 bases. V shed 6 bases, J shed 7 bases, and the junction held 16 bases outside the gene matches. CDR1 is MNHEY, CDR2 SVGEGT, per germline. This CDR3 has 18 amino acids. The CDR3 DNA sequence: TGTGCCAGCAGCTCCTGGGGGACAGGGCCTCAACTCAATTCACCCCTCCACTTT. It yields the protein CASSSWGTGPQLNSPLHF.